This TCR beta chain was observed in a study of T cells expressing NK-cell markers. Study-level information: The study drew TCR beta repertoires from sorted CD3+CD56+NKG2C+, CD3+CD56+NKG2C- and CD3+CD56-NKG2C+ T cells. Just one sequenced donor of eight was HCMV-seronegative, while seven were seropositive.

Following a re-call of the 5' RACE reads, TCRdb has one entry per CDR3 protein and lacks DNA. This sample's clone table lists roughly 420,000 distinct CDR3 sequences. Study-wide findings and caveats: NKG2C+ dominant clonotypes from 5 or 6 donors made up roughly 1.0-8% of CD8+ T cells.

Turning to this clonotype: Antigen specificity is unknown.

The sequence was collected from a woman between 18 and 70 years old in good health. The sample was blood T cells: a sorted CD56 or NKG2C T cell subset, CD4+ or CD8+ T cells, or bulk PBMC T cells (not recorded which).

The CDR3: CASSFWQGKDEQYF. The chain has TRBV12-3 or TRBV12-4 and TRBJ2-7; TCRdb's D call, TRBD1, is unchecked because there is no DNA. This CDR3 contains 14 residues.